This TCR beta chain was sequenced in a study of beta chain features in type 1 diabetes. Study-level background: Examined across all samples were about 110 million sorted cells.

The CDR3 has 16 residues. Germline loops: CDR1 SGHRS, CDR2 YFSETQ. V was pared by 4 bases and J by 1 base, with 6 bases of the junction left unmatched. Sorted CD4+ subsets: naive, central memory, regulatory, stem cell-like memory (CD45RO/CCR7/CD25/CD127/CD95/CD27 panel). Expressed TCRB transcripts were sequenced because the isolated RNA had all been reverse transcribed beforehand. Clones were read by immunoSEQ multiplex PCR, and TCRdb kept only the in-frame ones, dropping some. The data contain more than 150,000 clones, less than 9.5% of them singletons. V is TRBV5-1 and J is TRBJ2-3; TRBD2 matches 10 bases. The sequenced sample consisted of central memory CD4+ T cells from blood. The TCR was taken from a woman younger than 35 in good health. The CDR3 spells CASSPLAGDGTDTQYF. The CDR3 nucleotides read TGCGCCAGCAGCCCGCTAGCGGGGGACGGCACAGATACGCAGTATTTT.